The clone carrying this TCR beta chain was seen a single time. The antigen is undetermined. The data were taken from a study of blood T cells in healthy people across ages. At the level of the study: Template switching caught about one barcoded beta molecule for each two T cells. Findings and caveats of the study: Across the age range, TCR beta diversity per million T cells fell in a roughly linear way.

Caucasian individuals from Russia who were healthy and aged about 6 to 95 acted as donors. PCR was performed a second time for about 7 to 12 cycles using a sample-barcoded 5' primer and a J-beta primer mix. TCRdb re-called the 5' RACE reads through MiXCR, storing one row per CDR3 protein. The sample has around 940,000 distinct CDR3 sequences; about 53% are singletons. This CDR3 has 15 residues. The V and J ends lost 6 bases and 5 bases, in that order; junction bases with no gene match: 8. CDR1 and CDR2 from the germline V gene are MNHNY and SVGAGI (reference sequence). This sequence was found in a woman aged 55 to 70 in good health. Sequencing was done on a sample of blood. The gene calls are TRBV6-6 and TRBJ2-1, with 9 bases identical to TRBD2. CDR3 bases: TGTGCCAGCAGACCGAGCGGGAGGACAAACAATGAGCAGTTCTTC. Amino acids: CASRPSGRTNNEQFF.